This T cell receptor beta chain was recovered during a study of CD8+CD57+ T cells in acquired aplastic anemia (dated by TCRdb to 2016 to 2019). As for the study more broadly: DNA extracted from sorted CD4+ and CD8+ cells had a mean of about 3.2 ug, with a range of 0.2 to 27.4 ug. Mean read counts for healthy donor samples were some 10 million for CD4+ cells and around 11 million for CD8+ cells. The paper's findings and limits, for the study overall: Between patients and healthy controls, no significant difference in CD8+ Simpson's diversity was found (P=0.060). Over 25 CD8+ CDR3 sequences were found in both patients and controls but appeared to be highly expressed in patients and within the immunodominant clones of the patients.

The CDR3 runs 13 residues from the cysteine to the phenylalanine. The only DNA kept is the CDR3, 39 bases in frame from the first base. CDR1 and CDR2, looked up from the germline V gene, are SQVTM and ANQGSEA. V is shortened by 5 bases, J by 5 bases, and the region joining them spans 15 bases. The study deep-sequenced TCR repertoires of sorted CD4+ and CD8+ blood T cells from severe aplastic anemia patients and healthy subjects. Ficoll-Paque density gradient centrifugation was used to isolate peripheral blood mononuclear cells. CD4+ and CD8+ T cells were sorted by FACS or magnetic beads before DNA extraction. This clonotype appeared many times. Its antigen is not yet known. There are no base qualities to consult, and no much larger clone falls within one base. Profiling of TCR beta VDJ combinations and CDR3 sequences used genomic DNA as the template. An Illumina HiSeq 2000 was the platform used for TCR repertoire sequencing. As for how the authors treated the data: Repertoire assessment relied on Simpson's diversity index, CDR3 size and DJ length profiles, and TRBV/TRBJ rearrangement plots. Whichever DNA sequence was most abundant in the deep sequencing data was defined as the immunodominant clone. CDR3 amino acid sequences were screened for sharing across subjects and were compared with published repertoires and the VDJdb database. TCRdb trimmed public reads at Q25 via fastp, called clones via MiXCR and kept in-frame beta chains. Records with the same CDR3 protein are collapsed into one entry carrying the most frequent genes and DNA. These V and J calls originate from TCRdb's pipeline instead of the authors' own analysis. Here the sample has some 220,000 distinct CDR3 sequences; 30% to 40% occur a single time. Around 1.1% of the sample is held by the ten biggest clonotypes.

This TCR was recovered from a human donor in good health, serving as a control. Recombination joined TRBV29-1 with TRBJ1-2; the D gene is possibly TRBD1, with 6 bases matching. Sequencing was done on a sample of sorted CD4+, CD8+, or CD8+CD57+ T cells (not recorded which) from PBMCs. The base sequence is TGCAGCGTTACGACAGGTGGGGTGTATGGCTACACCTTC. This yields the protein CSVTTGGVYGYTF.